The rows below give T cell receptor beta chains drawn from one sample of a study of T cell responses to AZD1222 COVID-19 vaccine. The protocol was immunoSEQ multiplex PCR, while the TCRdb copy is restricted to in-frame clones and leaves out a portion. The sample has 85,000 to 130,000 clones, 85% to 90% seen once; the top ten hold around 17%. The starting material was peripheral blood, obtained on day 0 of AZD1222 vaccination. The origin of the receptors is an adult in good health. Both conserved end residues are part of each CDR3. Fields, in order: V gene, clone size, J gene, D gene, CDR3 protein, CDR3 DNA. A D gene is named only where the DNA matches it firmly. A row's size may be missing; if present it is once, few, many or a size class.

v_gene: TRBV6-6
abundance: .
j_gene: TRBJ1-6
d_gene: .
CDR3aa: CASSYGRGTHNSPLHF
CDR3nt: TGTGCCAGCAGTTACGGGAGGGGGACGCATAATTCACCCCTCCACTTT

v_gene: TRBV11-1
abundance: .
j_gene: TRBJ2-7
d_gene: TRBD2
CDR3aa: CASSFTSGGLYEQYF
CDR3nt: TGTGCCAGCAGCTTTACTAGCGGGGGGCTCTACGAGCAGTACTTC

v_gene: TRBV18
abundance: .
j_gene: TRBJ1-1
d_gene: .
CDR3aa: CASSPRTDTEAFF
CDR3nt: TGTGCCAGCTCACCACGGACGGACACTGAAGCTTTCTTT

v_gene: TRBV30
abundance: .
j_gene: TRBJ1-1
d_gene: TRBD1
CDR3aa: CAWSEGATEAFF
CDR3nt: TGTGCCTGGAGTGAGGGGGCCACTGAAGCTTTCTTT

v_gene: TRBV6-5
abundance: .
j_gene: TRBJ1-4
d_gene: TRBD1
CDR3aa: CASSYPGQQLFF
CDR3nt: TGTGCCAGCAGTTACCCGGGACAGCAGCTGTTTTTT

v_gene: TRBV18
abundance: .
j_gene: TRBJ2-7
d_gene: TRBD1
CDR3aa: CASSPRQGAFSHEQYF
CDR3nt: TGTGCCAGCTCACCTCGACAGGGCGCGTTTTCCCACGAGCAGTACTTC

v_gene: TRBV14
abundance: .
j_gene: TRBJ1-1
d_gene: TRBD1
CDR3aa: CASSPSLQGRAFF
CDR3nt: TGTGCCAGCAGCCCATCCCTACAGGGGAGAGCTTTCTTT

v_gene: TRBV28
abundance: .
j_gene: TRBJ2-5
d_gene: .
CDR3aa: CASSLGAVQETQYF
CDR3nt: TGTGCCAGCAGTTTAGGGGCGGTCCAAGAGACCCAGTACTTC

v_gene: TRBV30
abundance: once
j_gene: TRBJ1-1
d_gene: TRBD1
CDR3aa: CACARGPNTEAFF
CDR3nt: TGTGCCTGTGCGAGGGGGCCGAACACTGAAGCTTTCTTT

v_gene: TRBV11-2
abundance: .
j_gene: TRBJ2-3
d_gene: TRBD1
CDR3aa: CASSPGKLQGQGTQYF
CDR3nt: TGTGCCAGCAGCCCAGGAAAGCTACAGGGACAGGGTACGCAGTATTTT

v_gene: TRBV5-1
abundance: once
j_gene: TRBJ1-6
d_gene: TRBD1
CDR3aa: CASSYGQGAKNSPLHF
CDR3nt: TGCGCCAGCAGCTACGGACAGGGGGCAAAGAATTCACCCCTCCACTTT

v_gene: TRBV11-2
abundance: .
j_gene: TRBJ1-5
d_gene: .
CDR3aa: CASSARDGRNQPQHF
CDR3nt: TGTGCCAGCAGCGCCCGGGACGGCCGCAATCAGCCCCAGCATTTT

v_gene: TRBV18
abundance: .
j_gene: TRBJ2-1
d_gene: TRBD1
CDR3aa: CASSLMGTGGSLNEQFF
CDR3nt: TGTGCCAGCTCACTGATGGGGACAGGGGGCTCATTGAATGAGCAGTTCTTC

v_gene: TRBV7-8
abundance: .
j_gene: TRBJ2-2
d_gene: TRBD2
CDR3aa: CASSLDGRGVTGELFF
CDR3nt: TGTGCCAGCAGCTTAGACGGGAGGGGGGTCACCGGGGAGCTGTTTTTT

v_gene: TRBV5-1
abundance: .
j_gene: TRBJ1-6
d_gene: .
CDR3aa: CASSQPAGENSPLHF
CDR3nt: TGCGCCAGCAGCCAGCCGGCGGGCGAAAATTCACCCCTCCACTTT

v_gene: TRBV11-2
abundance: .
j_gene: TRBJ1-1
d_gene: .
CDR3aa: CASSLVGPPEAFF
CDR3nt: TGTGCCAGCAGCTTAGTCGGGCCGCCCGAAGCTTTCTTT

v_gene: TRBV2
abundance: .
j_gene: TRBJ1-6
d_gene: .
CDR3aa: CASTHGDLNSPLHF
CDR3nt: TGTGCCAGCACCCACGGGGACCTCAATTCACCCCTCCACTTT

v_gene: TRBV2
abundance: .
j_gene: TRBJ1-1
d_gene: .
CDR3aa: CASSEVQGRNTEAFF
CDR3nt: TGTGCCAGCAGTGAAGTTCAGGGCCGGAACACTGAAGCTTTCTTT

v_gene: TRBV28
abundance: .
j_gene: TRBJ1-2
d_gene: TRBD1
CDR3aa: CASSNGQGYGYTF
CDR3nt: TGTGCCAGCAGCAACGGACAGGGGTATGGCTACACCTTC

v_gene: TRBV29-1
abundance: .
j_gene: TRBJ1-2
d_gene: .
CDR3aa: CSVETANTYGYTF
CDR3nt: TGCAGCGTTGAGACAGCCAACACCTATGGCTACACCTTC

v_gene: TRBV5-1
abundance: .
j_gene: TRBJ2-2
d_gene: TRBD2
CDR3aa: CASSLRGGGRLAGELFF
CDR3nt: TGCGCCAGCAGCCTCCGTGGGGGCGGGAGGTTGGCCGGGGAGCTGTTTTTT

v_gene: TRBV28
abundance: few
j_gene: TRBJ1-6
d_gene: .
CDR3aa: CASRHQGDNSPLHF
CDR3nt: TGTGCCAGCAGGCACCAGGGTGATAATTCACCCCTCCACTTT

v_gene: TRBV25-1
abundance: .
j_gene: TRBJ1-4
d_gene: .
CDR3aa: CASSESVGAPTNEKLFF
CDR3nt: TGTGCCAGCAGTGAATCGGTGGGGGCTCCAACTAATGAAAAACTGTTTTTT

v_gene: TRBV28
abundance: once
j_gene: TRBJ1-2
d_gene: TRBD1
CDR3aa: CASSLRQGARGYTF
CDR3nt: TGTGCCAGCAGTTTAAGACAGGGGGCGCGGGGCTACACCTTC

v_gene: TRBV3-1/TRBV3-2
abundance: .
j_gene: TRBJ1-2
d_gene: .
CDR3aa: CASSQGTVGVGGYTF
CDR3nt: TGTGCCAGCAGCCAAGGGACAGTGGGAGTAGGGGGCTACACCTTC

v_gene: TRBV29-1
abundance: .
j_gene: TRBJ1-1
d_gene: .
CDR3aa: CSVDWRKMNTEAFF
CDR3nt: TGCAGCGTTGATTGGAGAAAGATGAACACTGAAGCTTTCTTT

v_gene: TRBV7-3
abundance: .
j_gene: TRBJ1-1
d_gene: .
CDR3aa: CASSEQENTEAFF
CDR3nt: TGTGCCAGCAGCGAACAAGAGAACACTGAAGCTTTCTTT

v_gene: TRBV5-1
abundance: .
j_gene: TRBJ1-5
d_gene: TRBD1
CDR3aa: CASSSTGVGQPQHF
CDR3nt: TGCGCCAGCAGCTCGACAGGGGTAGGTCAGCCCCAGCATTTT

v_gene: TRBV27
abundance: .
j_gene: TRBJ1-5
d_gene: TRBD1
CDR3aa: CASSPGQGGGGNQPQHF
CDR3nt: TGTGCCAGCAGCCCCGGACAGGGGGGAGGGGGCAATCAGCCCCAGCATTTT

v_gene: TRBV11-2
abundance: few
j_gene: TRBJ1-4
d_gene: .
CDR3aa: CASSSPRAGARSNEKLFF
CDR3nt: TGTGCCAGCAGCTCTCCCCGGGCAGGGGCCCGTTCTAATGAAAAACTGTTTTTT

v_gene: TRBV6-1
abundance: .
j_gene: TRBJ1-2
d_gene: .
CDR3aa: CASSEADHSYGYTF
CDR3nt: TGTGCCAGCAGTGAAGCTGACCATTCCTATGGCTACACCTTC

v_gene: TRBV11-3
abundance: .
j_gene: TRBJ1-1
d_gene: TRBD1
CDR3aa: CASSVRDRQTEAFF
CDR3nt: TGTGCCAGCAGCGTCCGGGACAGACAAACTGAAGCTTTCTTT

v_gene: TRBV18
abundance: .
j_gene: TRBJ2-1
d_gene: .
CDR3aa: CASSPPGASGYEQFF
CDR3nt: TGTGCCAGCTCACCACCTGGAGCTAGTGGGTATGAGCAGTTCTTC

v_gene: TRBV9
abundance: .
j_gene: TRBJ2-3
d_gene: .
CDR3aa: CASSVGLARADTQYF
CDR3nt: TGTGCCAGCAGCGTAGGCCTAGCAAGGGCAGATACGCAGTATTTT

v_gene: TRBV28
abundance: .
j_gene: TRBJ1-2
d_gene: .
CDR3aa: CASSLGAFEFYGYTF
CDR3nt: TGTGCCAGCAGTTTAGGGGCCTTCGAATTCTATGGCTACACCTTC

v_gene: TRBV5-1
abundance: .
j_gene: TRBJ1-3
d_gene: .
CDR3aa: CASSPLSGNTIYF
CDR3nt: TGCGCCAGTTCCCCCCTTTCTGGAAACACCATATATTTT

v_gene: TRBV19
abundance: .
j_gene: TRBJ2-7
d_gene: .
CDR3aa: CASSRSRQHYEQYF
CDR3nt: TGTGCCAGTAGTAGGAGTCGACAGCACTACGAGCAGTACTTC

v_gene: TRBV19
abundance: .
j_gene: TRBJ1-2
d_gene: .
CDR3aa: CASSIDSIEGYTF
CDR3nt: TGTGCCAGTAGTATCGACAGCATAGAGGGCTACACCTTC

v_gene: TRBV18
abundance: .
j_gene: TRBJ1-1
d_gene: .
CDR3aa: CASSPLKDTEAFF
CDR3nt: TGTGCCAGCTCACCTTTGAAGGACACTGAAGCTTTCTTT

v_gene: TRBV27
abundance: .
j_gene: TRBJ2-7
d_gene: .
CDR3aa: CASSSGPTGYEQYF
CDR3nt: TGTGCCAGCAGTTCGGGGCCGACGGGCTACGAGCAGTACTTC

v_gene: TRBV18
abundance: .
j_gene: TRBJ1-4
d_gene: TRBD1
CDR3aa: CASSTGKEEKLFF
CDR3nt: TGTGCCAGCTCGACAGGGAAGGAGGAAAAACTGTTTTTT

v_gene: TRBV6-2/TRBV6-3
abundance: .
j_gene: TRBJ2-1
d_gene: .
CDR3aa: CASSRQLAGGSEQFF
CDR3nt: TGTGCCAGCAGTCGCCAGCTAGCTGGGGGAAGTGAGCAGTTCTTC

v_gene: TRBV5-1
abundance: .
j_gene: TRBJ2-3
d_gene: .
CDR3aa: CASSLDRTTDTQYF
CDR3nt: TGCGCCAGCAGCTTGGATAGGACCACAGATACGCAGTATTTT

v_gene: TRBV5-1
abundance: .
j_gene: TRBJ1-6
d_gene: TRBD1
CDR3aa: CASSPDRGSPLHF
CDR3nt: TGCGCCAGCAGCCCGGACAGGGGATCACCCCTCCACTTT

v_gene: TRBV28
abundance: .
j_gene: TRBJ2-5
d_gene: .
CDR3aa: CASSPPPGSTKTQYF
CDR3nt: TGTGCCAGCAGTCCCCCCCCCGGGAGTACGAAGACCCAGTACTTC

v_gene: TRBV27
abundance: .
j_gene: TRBJ1-2
d_gene: TRBD1
CDR3aa: CASSPTGALYGYTF
CDR3nt: TGTGCCAGCAGTCCAACAGGGGCACTCTATGGCTACACCTTC

v_gene: TRBV2
abundance: medium-sized
j_gene: TRBJ1-5
d_gene: .
CDR3aa: CASSESYSNQPQHF
CDR3nt: TGTGCCAGCAGTGAAAGTTACAGCAATCAGCCCCAGCATTTT

v_gene: TRBV30
abundance: .
j_gene: TRBJ2-2
d_gene: TRBD1
CDR3aa: CAWSGTGIAGELFF
CDR3nt: TGTGCCTGGAGCGGGACAGGGATAGCCGGGGAGCTGTTTTTT

v_gene: TRBV24-1
abundance: once
j_gene: TRBJ2-3
d_gene: TRBD2
CDR3aa: CATSDSGLAGTDTQYF
CDR3nt: TGTGCCACCAGTGATTCGGGACTAGCGGGGACAGATACGCAGTATTTT

v_gene: TRBV25-1
abundance: .
j_gene: TRBJ1-5
d_gene: TRBD1
CDR3aa: CASSGGQGLFSNQPQHF
CDR3nt: TGTGCCAGCAGTGGGGGACAGGGGTTGTTTAGCAATCAGCCCCAGCATTTT